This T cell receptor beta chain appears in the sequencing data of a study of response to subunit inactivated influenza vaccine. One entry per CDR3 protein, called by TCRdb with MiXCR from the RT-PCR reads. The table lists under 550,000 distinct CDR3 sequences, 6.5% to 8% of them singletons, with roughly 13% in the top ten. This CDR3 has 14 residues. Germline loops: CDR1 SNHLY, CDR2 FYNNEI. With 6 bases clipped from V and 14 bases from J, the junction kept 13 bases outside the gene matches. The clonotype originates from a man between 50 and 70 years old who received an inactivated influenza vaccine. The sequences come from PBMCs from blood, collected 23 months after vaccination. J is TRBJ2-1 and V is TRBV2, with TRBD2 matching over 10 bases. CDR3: CASSFGTASGSEFF. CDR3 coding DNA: TGTGCCAGCAGCTTCGGAACGGCTAGCGGGAGTGAGTTCTTC.